Presented here are 4 T cell receptor beta chains from one specimen sequenced in a study of a mutant IDH1 vaccine in newly diagnosed glioma. The table came from immunoSEQ multiplex PCR; TCRdb's copy has only in-frame clones and leaves some out. The data show some 80,000 clones, 85% to 90% seen once. Antigens of these TCRs are unknown. Time point of the sample: week 23, last vaccination. Vaccine doses each comprised 300 ug of mutant IDH1 20-mer peptide, with topical imiquimod. Specimen: PBMCs, collected from a glioma patient whose treatment included an IDH1 peptide vaccine. These receptors were collected from a woman aged 50 to 60 with glioma.

V and J are TRBV15 and TRBJ1-1; D gene unclear. The CDR3 length is 15 residues. The germline CDR1 and CDR2 sequences are LNHNV and YYDKDF (reference sequence). Trimming removed 2 bases at V and 1 base at J, with 11 bases between. The CDR3 region is CATSRSQRANTEAFF. The CDR3 DNA sequence: TGTGCCACCAGCAGATCTCAGAGGGCGAACACTGAAGCTTTCTTT.

The chain is built from TRBV18 and TRBJ2-1; D possibly corresponds to TRBD1 (5 bases). Trimming removed 4 bases at V and 0 bases at J, with 10 bases between. The germline V gene has CDR1 KGHSH and CDR2 LQKENI. This CDR3 spans 15 amino acids. The DNA for the CDR3 is TGTGCCAGCTCACGACAGCCCAGCTCCTACAATGAGCAGTTCTTC. Encoded protein: CASSRQPSSYNEQFF.

The V and J genes are TRBV6-5 and TRBJ1-2; 8 nucleotides match TRBD1. Germline trimming cut 5 bases from V and 5 bases from J; bases unmatched to any gene: 4. CDR1 MNHEY and CDR2 SVGAGI come from the germline V gene. The CDR3 has 13 residues. CDR3 nucleotide sequence: TGTGCCAGCAGTACCCGGACAGGGTATGGCTACACCTTC. This translates into CASSTRTGYGYTF.

This clone was counted only a few times. The rearrangement uses TRBV7-2 and TRBJ1-4; D perhaps matches TRBD1 (6 bases). V dropped 5 bases and J dropped 8 bases, with 21 bases sitting between them. CDR1 is SGHTA and CDR2 is FQGNSA in the germline V gene. There are 16 residues in the CDR3. In DNA form, the CDR3 reads TGTGCCAGCAGCGACCGCGCGACAGGACCCTTCGAAAAACTGTTTTTT. Its protein product is CASSDRATGPFEKLFF.